These 13 T cell receptor beta chains came from one sample sequenced in a study of T cells after somatic rescue of genetic block. TCRdb's table, derived via immunoSEQ multiplex PCR, lists solely in-frame clones and lacks some. This sample has roughly 71,000 clones, with approximately 91% found just once. The sample was peripheral blood mononuclear cells (PBMCs). The receptors originated from a man aged 25-40 years.

V gene TRBV5-1 combines with J gene TRBJ1-2; D call uncertain. Per the germline V gene, CDR1 is SGHRS and CDR2 is YFSETQ. The CDR3 length is 13 residues. The ends were cut back, 1 base at V and 7 bases at J, with 11 bases in the middle. The CDR3 spells CASSLTSGLGYTF. The CDR3 DNA follows: TGCGCCAGCAGCTTGACATCCGGGCTTGGCTACACCTTC.

Notes on this clone: One junction end does not reproduce the germline sequence, and a read error may be involved. This chain uses TRBV7-2 with TRBJ2-7, with D tentatively TRBD2 (6 bases). The CDR3 covers 14 residues. Germline V CDR1 and CDR2: SGHTA, FQGNSA. The CDR3 DNA follows: TGTGCCAGCAGCGAACTAGCACCTTATACGATTTTGCACTTC. This translates into CASSELAPYTILHF.

This rearrangement joins TRBV6-6 to TRBJ2-1, with TRBD1 matching over 9 bases. Looked up from germline, CDR1 is MNHNY and CDR2 is SVGAGI (reference sequence). V was pared by 0 bases and J by 10 bases, with 10 bases of the junction left unmatched. The CDR3 consists of 16 residues. CDR3 coding DNA: TGTGCCAGCAGTTACTCAGGGACAGGGCACCCCTTAGAGCAGTTCTTC. This sequence encodes CASSYSGTGHPLEQFF.

CDR3 nucleotides: TGTGCCACCAGCAGAGATGCCCTTGGGGCCAACGTCCTGACTTTC. It codes for CATSRDALGANVLTF. The genes are TRBV15 and TRBJ2-6, with D unresolved. Trimming left V 0 bases short and J 3 bases short, with 6 bases between. In germline, CDR1 is LNHNV, CDR2 YYDKDF (reference sequence). This CDR3 region has 15 residues. The full variable domain, completed using reference TRBV15 and TRBJ2-6, is DAMVIQNPRYQVTQFGKPVTLSCSQTLNHNVMYWYQQKSSQAPKLLFHYYDKDFNNEADTPDNFQSRRPNTSFCFLDIRSPGLGDTAMYLCATSRDALGANVLTFGAGSRLTVL.

V is TRBV6-6 and J is TRBJ2-3, with D perhaps TRBD1 (6 bases). From germline, CDR1 is MNHNY and CDR2 SVGAGI (reference sequence). The CDR3 is 15 residues long. Trimming cost V 2 bases and J 1 base, with 10 bases left between them. CDR3 in amino acids: CASSYKGDRTDTQYF. In DNA form, the CDR3 reads TGTGCCAGCAGTTACAAGGGGGACCGCACAGATACGCAGTATTTT.

The chain employs TRBV29-1 and TRBJ2-7, with 7 bases fitting TRBD1. J gave up 7 bases and V 3 bases, and 9 bases lay outside the gene matches. The CDR3 loop spans 13 amino acids. The germline V gene has CDR1 SQVTM and CDR2 ANQGSEA. CDR3 nucleotides: TGCAGCGTTGACCCGGGGACAGAGAGGGAGCAGTACTTC. Residues: CSVDPGTEREQYF.

V and J are TRBV28 and TRBJ1-2, with a tentative D call TRBD1 (6 bases). Per the germline V gene, CDR1 is MDHEN and CDR2 is SYDVKM. Trimming removed 5 bases from V and 6 bases from J, with 16 bases in between. The CDR3 runs 14 residues. CDR3 in DNA: TGTGCCAGCAGTCCGGACAGCAACTTAAATGGCTACACCTTC. As protein: CASSPDSNLNGYTF.

This chain uses TRBV15 with TRBJ2-7, with TRBD2 matching over 8 bases. The germline CDR1 and CDR2 sequences are LNHNV and YYDKDF (reference sequence). The CDR3 is 16 amino acids. With V trimmed by 0 bases and J by 4 bases, 8 bases remained unmatched. For the CDR3, the DNA is TGTGCCACCAGCAGAGAAGGGGTAGCGGGGAGGTACGAGCAGTACTTC. This translates into CATSREGVAGRYEQYF.

This rearrangement joins TRBV6-1 to TRBJ1-5; 7 positions agree with TRBD1. Trimming took 8 bases from V and 6 from J; bases not matched to a gene: 10. Germline-derived CDR1 and CDR2 are MNHNS and SASEGT. The CDR3 sequence is 14 residues long. The CDR3 nucleotides read TGTGCCAGCCAGACCGACAGGGTAAGTCAGCCCCAGCATTTT. As protein: CASQTDRVSQPQHF.

The V and J genes are TRBV6-6 and TRBJ2-6; D is possibly TRBD1 (5 bases). Trimming cost V 7 bases and J 0 bases, with 13 bases left between them. CDR1 is MNHNY, CDR2 SVGAGI, per germline (reference sequence). The CDR3 loop spans 16 amino acids. The CDR3 region has the DNA TGTGCCAGCATCCGGACAACAAGCTCTGGGGCCAACGTCCTGACTTTC. The encoded protein is CASIRTTSSGANVLTF.

This clone occurred once. The chain couples TRBV15 to TRBJ2-2; D tentatively fits TRBD1 or TRBD2 (5 bases each). The V gene lost 0 bases and the J gene lost 3 bases, with 17 bases spanning the gap. Germline CDR1 is LNHNV and CDR2 is YYDKDF (reference sequence). The CDR3 loop spans 18 amino acids. The CDR3 spells CATSRDPRTGAYTGELFF. The CDR3 bases are TGTGCCACCAGCAGAGATCCACGGACTGGGGCGTACACCGGGGAGCTGTTTTTT.

The rearrangement uses TRBV7-8 and TRBJ2-3, with D maybe TRBD1 (5 bases). V was shortened by 6 bases and J by 4 bases, with 8 bases between the two germline ends. This CDR3 comprises 12 residues. Germline CDR1 and CDR2: SGHVS and FQNEAQ. The CDR3 sequence: CASSPGSDTQYF. The DNA for the CDR3 is TGTGCCAGCAGTCCAGGGTCAGATACGCAGTATTTT.

The chain couples TRBV27 to TRBJ1-6; 7 bases align to TRBD1. The CDR3 runs 15 residues. V was clipped by 8 bases and J by 9 bases; unmatched bases: 13. Germline loops: CDR1 MNHEY, CDR2 SMNVEV (reference sequence). CDR3 nucleotides: TGTGCCAGCTCATTCGAGACAGGGAGGGGTTCACCCCTCCACTTT. Translating it yields CASSFETGRGSPLHF.